The 19 T cell receptor beta chains below all came from one sample that was sequenced in a study of blood T cell repertoires in COVID-19. The assay was immunoSEQ multiplex PCR, and TCRdb's table has in-frame clones only and misses some. The sample includes fewer than 350,000 clones, 87% of them seen just once. The specimen was peripheral blood. The origin of the receptors is a woman between 50 and 59 years old who had recovered from COVID-19.

V and J are TRBV5-5 and TRBJ1-2; D gene ambiguous. This CDR3 region has 13 residues. CDR1 is SGHKS, CDR2 YYEKEE, per germline (reference sequence). The V end lost 7 bases, the J end lost 7 bases, and 17 bases lay between the germline ends. The CDR3 loop reads CASSPLTETGYTF. Here the CDR3 DNA reads TGTGCCAGCTCCCCTTTAACAGAAACTGGCTACACCTTC.

This sequence joins TRBV18 and TRBJ1-6, with a possible D match to TRBD1 (5 bases). The CDR3 loop spans 14 amino acids. V was shortened by 1 base and J by 10 bases, with 11 bases between the two germline ends. Germline V lookup: CDR1 KGHSH, CDR2 LQKENI. The CDR3 spells CASSPQGQGSPLHF. The CDR3 coding sequence is TGTGCCAGCTCACCACAGGGGCAAGGGTCACCCCTCCACTTT.

The chain has TRBV7-2 and TRBJ2-7, with 8 nucleotides matching TRBD2. Germline V gene sequence: CDR1 SGHTA, CDR2 FQGNSA. V trimming: 1 base; J trimming: 2 bases; junction bases outside the gene matches: 7. The CDR3 spans 16 residues. In nucleotides, the CDR3 is TGTGCCAGCAGCTTAGGAAGAGCGGGAGAGGCCTACGAGCAGTACTTC. Translated: CASSLGRAGEAYEQYF.

The V and J genes are TRBV5-4 and TRBJ2-7; 15 nucleotides match TRBD2. The length of the CDR3 is 20 residues. Germline V CDR1 and CDR2: SGHNT, YYREEE (reference sequence). V lost 4 bases and J lost 3; bases outside the gene matches: 17. The CDR3 loop reads CASSPPGLAGGQQGNYEQYF. The CDR3 coding sequence is TGTGCCAGCAGCCCACCCGGACTAGCGGGAGGGCAGCAAGGAAACTACGAGCAGTACTTC.

The gene calls are TRBV6-5 and TRBJ2-7, with TRBD1 as a possible D gene (5 bases). Germline V gene data show CDR1 as MNHEY and CDR2 as SVGAGI. V lost 6 bases and J lost 3, with 12 bases in between. The CDR3 has 13 amino acids. CDR3 DNA sequence: TGTGCCAGCAGACGTGGGGCGCTCTACGAGCAGTACTTC. Translating it yields CASRRGALYEQYF.

This rearrangement joins TRBV5-5 to TRBJ1-2; unclear D gene. V was cut by 0 bases and J by 5 bases, with 26 bases left in between. The CDR3 is made up of 19 amino acids. Germline V gives CDR1 SGHKS, CDR2 YYEKEE (reference sequence). CDR3 sequence (DNA): TGTGCCAGCAGCTTGGTAGAGTTCGGCAGGCGTCCCTCCGGTTATGGCTACACCTTC. Residues: CASSLVEFGRRPSGYGYTF.

The chain combines TRBV2 with TRBJ1-2, with D possibly TRBD1 on 5 matching bases. CDR3 length equals 14 residues. Looked up from germline, CDR1 is SNHLY and CDR2 is FYNNEI. The ends were cut back, 4 bases at V and 4 bases at J, with 13 bases in the middle. CDR3 nucleotides: TGTGCCAGCAGTGTATTATTGACAGCCTATGGCTACACCTTC. This codes for CASSVLLTAYGYTF.

A note on this clone: This may stem from a read error, because a much larger clone lies one nucleotide away. The V gene is TRBV28, the J gene TRBJ1-2; 7 bases agree with TRBD1. V lost 5 bases, J lost 5 bases, and 2 bases stayed unmatched. Germline lookup yields CDR1 MDHEN and CDR2 SYDVKM. The CDR3 sequence is 12 residues long. The CDR3 nucleotides read TGTGCCAGCAGTGCACAGGGGTATGGCTACACCTTC. It encodes CASSAQGYGYTF.

The rearrangement links TRBV5-5 to TRBJ1-1; 9 bases are shared with TRBD1. The CDR3 covers 13 residues. V was clipped by 1 base and J by 10 bases; unmatched bases: 5. Germline V gene data show CDR1 as SGHKS and CDR2 as YYEKEE (reference sequence). The CDR3 spells CASSLRDREGAFF. CDR3 in DNA: TGTGCCAGCAGCTTGCGGGACAGGGAGGGAGCTTTCTTT. Based on the CDR3 plus reference TRBV5-5 and TRBJ1-1, the full variable domain is DAGVTQSPTHLIKTRGQQVTLRCSPISGHKSVSWYQQVLGQGPQFIFQYYEKEERGRGNFPDRFSARQFPNYSSELNVNALLLGDSALYLCASSLRDREGAFFGQGTRLTVV.

The genes are TRBV29-1 and TRBJ2-7; 7 bases map to TRBD1. Trimming removed 4 bases from V and 2 bases from J; junction bases left unmatched: 5. The CDR3 is 13 amino acids. CDR1 and CDR2 from the germline V gene are SQVTM and ANQGSEA. CDR3 sequence reads: CSVGQGTAYEQYF. The CDR3 bases are TGCAGCGTTGGACAGGGTACAGCCTACGAGCAGTACTTC.

The rearrangement joins TRBV30 to TRBJ1-2, with D perhaps matching TRBD1 (6 bases). The CDR3 runs to 14 residues. The germline V gene encodes CDR1 GTSNPN and CDR2 SVGIG (reference sequence). The V gene lost 0 bases and the J gene lost 8 bases, with 16 bases spanning the gap. Written as DNA, the CDR3 is TGTGCCTGGAGTGTAGTTGGGGCAGGGGTAGGCTACACCTTC. Translated, it gives CAWSVVGAGVGYTF.

The V and J genes are TRBV9 and TRBJ2-5, with 13 bases lining up with TRBD2. The germline gives CDR1 SGDLS, CDR2 YYNGEE. Trimming at V came to 0 bases and at J to 4 bases, leaving 3 bases not matched to a gene. The CDR3 spans 16 residues. The CDR3 DNA follows: TGTGCCAGCAGCGTAGTCGGACTAGCGGGGGTAGAGACCCAGTACTTC. Amino acids: CASSVVGLAGVETQYF.

CDR3 loop: CASRRQTRGTGELFF. DNA for the CDR3: TGCGCCAGCAGACGGCAGACTCGGGGAACCGGGGAGCTGTTTTTT. The chain recombines TRBV5-1 with TRBJ2-2, with a weak D call TRBD2 (5 bases). Trimming removed 5 bases from V and 5 bases from J, with 16 bases in between. Germline CDR1 is SGHRS and CDR2 is YFSETQ. The CDR3 totals 15 residues.

J is TRBJ2-7 and V is TRBV5-1; 10 positions match TRBD2. The CDR3 spans 15 residues. Germline values: CDR1 SGHRS, CDR2 YFSETQ. The junction had 6 bases not matched to a gene; V was cut back by 4 bases and J by 2 bases. CDR3 nucleotides: TGCGCCAGCAGCGGAAGCGGGAGGGACCCCTACGAGCAGTACTTC. This encodes CASSGSGRDPYEQYF.

J is TRBJ2-5 and V is TRBV28, with a weak D call TRBD2 (7 bases). The CDR3 totals 14 residues. CDR1 and CDR2 (germline): MDHEN, SYDVKM. V lost 3 bases to trimming and J lost 6 bases, with 14 bases between them. The DNA for the CDR3 is TGTGCCAGCAGTTTGTCGGGGGGCGCAAAGACCCAGTACTTC. Protein product: CASSLSGGAKTQYF.

The V and J genes are TRBV13 and TRBJ2-2; the match to TRBD1 covers 9 bases. The CDR3 runs to 16 residues. Per the germline V gene, CDR1 is PRHDT and CDR2 is FYEKMQ (reference sequence). The J segment lost 8 bases and the V segment lost 7 bases, leaving 14 bases of the junction unmatched. CDR3 sequence (DNA): TGTGCCAGCACCCCCATCGGGACAGGGAATACGGGGGAGCTGTTTTTT. Its protein product is CASTPIGTGNTGELFF.

The CDR3 DNA sequence: TGTGCCATCAGCCTGACTAGCGGGAGCCGCCAGAGCTCCTACAATGAGCAGTTCTTC. This translates into CAISLTSGSRQSSYNEQFF. This chain connects TRBV10-3 to TRBJ2-1, with 12 bases matching TRBD2. The CDR3 runs 19 residues. The V segment lost 6 bases and the J segment 0 bases; nucleotides outside the gene matches: 12. Germline V gene lookup returns CDR1 ENHRY and CDR2 SYGVKD.

The CDR3 sequence: CASTIGTGYGYTF. CDR3 in DNA: TGTGCCAGCACCATTGGGACAGGGTATGGCTACACCTTC. The chain carries TRBV7-2 and TRBJ1-2; 9 positions match TRBD1. This CDR3 spans 13 amino acids. CDR1 is SGHTA and CDR2 is FQGNSA in the germline V gene. V was pared by 7 bases and J by 5 bases, with 5 bases of the junction left unmatched.

The chain recombines TRBV28 with TRBJ1-2, with 9 nucleotides matching TRBD1. With 7 bases clipped from V and 7 bases from J, the junction kept 7 bases outside the gene matches. In germline, CDR1 is MDHEN, CDR2 SYDVKM. The CDR3 totals 13 residues. The CDR3: CASTTGTGFGYTF. In DNA, the CDR3 is TGTGCCAGCACCACCGGGACAGGGTTTGGCTACACCTTC.